Below are 8 T cell receptor beta chains sequenced from a single sample in a study of cytomegalovirus exposure and HLA in healthy donors. It was with 60 Vbeta and 13 Jbeta primers that the PCR ran. The assay was immunoSEQ multiplex PCR, and TCRdb's table has in-frame clones only and misses some. Here the sample spans under 200,000 clones, 65% to 80% being singletons. Sample: PBMCs. The receptor source for this set is a woman aged 45 to 65 in good health and CMV-seropositive.

The chain uses TRBV5-4 and TRBJ2-1, with 10 bases aligning to TRBD2. V was pared by 4 bases and J by 3 bases, with 4 bases of the junction left unmatched. This CDR3 region has 15 residues. Looked up from germline, CDR1 is SGHNT and CDR2 is YYREEE (reference sequence). This CDR3 reads CASSQERGGYNEQFF. CDR3 sequence (DNA): TGTGCCAGCAGCCAGGAGCGGGGGGGCTACAATGAGCAGTTCTTC.

The chain joins TRBV6-4 to TRBJ2-7; unclear D gene. This CDR3 region has 13 residues. Germline values: CDR1 MRHNA, CDR2 SNTAGT. V was clipped by 6 bases and J by 0 bases, with 9 bases between them. The CDR3: CASRASGSYEQYF. In nucleotides, the CDR3 is TGTGCCAGCAGGGCCTCGGGCTCCTACGAGCAGTACTTC.

The sample holds one count of this clone. Compared with germline, one end of the junction differs, possibly owing to a read error. The V gene is TRBV5-6, the J gene TRBJ2-6; D not certain. The CDR3 extends over 16 amino acids. Germline CDR1 SGHDT, CDR2 YYEEEE. The CDR3 region is CASSLVGSLWANGLTF. The DNA of the CDR3 is TGTGCCAGCAGCTTGGTTGGATCCTTGTGGGCCAACGGCCTGACTTTC. Full variable domain (outside the CDR3, taken from reference TRBV5-6 and TRBJ2-6): DAGVTQSPTHLIKTRGQQVTLRCSPKSGHDTVSWYQQALGQGPQFIFQYYEEEERQRGNFPDRFSGHQFPNYSSELNVNALLLGDSALYLCASSLVGSLWANGLTFGAGSRLTVL.

This CDR3 is CASSLRDQAGYTF. DNA for the CDR3: TGTGCCAGCAGTCTCCGGGATCAGGCGGGCTACACCTTC. This chain connects TRBV6-5 to TRBJ1-2; D not resolved. Deletions cut 5 bases from V and 8 bases from J, with 15 bases between. The CDR3 contains 13 residues. Germline lookup yields CDR1 MNHEY and CDR2 SVGAGI.

This clone was seen only a few times. A junction end diverges from the germline sequence, so it may reflect a read error. This chain links TRBV28 with TRBJ2-6; a possible D gene is TRBD1 (5 bases). The CDR3 spans 15 residues. Per the germline V gene, CDR1 is MDHEN and CDR2 is SYDVKM. The CDR3 is CASSLVSSGANGLTF. For the CDR3, the DNA is TGTGCCAGCAGTTTAGTCAGCTCTGGGGCCAACGGCCTGACTTTC. Complete variable domain (other parts from reference TRBV28 and TRBJ2-6): DVKVTQSSRYLVKRTGEKVFLECVQDMDHENMFWYRQDPGLGLRLIYFSYDVKMKEKGDIPEGYSVSREKKERFSLILESASTNQTSMYLCASSLVSSGANGLTFGAGSRLTVL.

Ten or more counts support this clone. The chain combines TRBV5-4 with TRBJ2-7, with D tentatively TRBD2 (7 bases). V lost 0 bases and J 6 bases, leaving 28 bases between the germline ends. This CDR3 is 19 amino acids long. Germline CDR1 SGHNT, CDR2 YYREEE (reference sequence). The CDR3 is CASSLEGGHPRGWAGEQYF. The CDR3, as DNA: TGTGCCAGCAGCTTGGAGGGGGGGCACCCTCGGGGCTGGGCCGGCGAGCAGTACTTC. Based on the CDR3 plus reference TRBV5-4 and TRBJ2-7, the full variable domain is ETGVTQSPTHLIKTRGQQVTLRCSSQSGHNTVSWYQQALGQGPQFIFQYYREEENGRGNFPPRFSGLQFPNYSSELNVNALELDDSALYLCASSLEGGHPRGWAGEQYFGPGTRLTVT.

About this clone: Germline is not matched at one junction end, which may reflect a read error. The J gene is TRBJ1-3, the V gene TRBV2; 7 bases are a match to TRBD1. Germline CDR1 and CDR2: SNHLY and FYNNEI. This CDR3 spans 15 amino acids. CDR3 bases: TGTGTCAGCAGTAGGGGGCTTTTTTCTGGAAACACCATATATTTT. This codes for CVSSRGLFSGNTIYF.

This chain links TRBV6-5 with TRBJ2-5; D perhaps matches TRBD1 (6 bases). The germline CDR1 and CDR2 sequences are MNHEY and SVGAGI. V lost 5 bases and J 3 bases, leaving 10 bases between the germline ends. This CDR3 is built from 13 residues. CDR3 in amino acids: CASSKDREETQYF. CDR3 DNA: TGTGCCAGCAGTAAGGACAGAGAAGAGACCCAGTACTTC.